This T cell receptor (beta chain) was obtained from a study of shared clonotypes between healthy human individuals (dated by TCRdb to the early 2020s). Notes on the research overall: A few men and two women, aged 18 to 49 years, made up the cohort. For each donor, CD4 naive and CD4 memory were each run on three plates, CD8 naive on two plates, and CD8 memory on one plate. Blood TCR repertoires of five healthy adults were deeply sequenced to estimate repertoire size and the extent of clonotype sharing between individuals. To increase sequencing depth and limit assay-specific biases, different laboratories used diverse techniques to prepare libraries and sequence TCR repertoires. Each donor's leukapheresis produced roughly between about 0.8 and 8.9 billion PBMCs.

What the study reported, not specific to this receptor: Naive subsets generally had larger estimated clonotype richness than memory subsets. Across a few donors, 5% to 6% of naive CD4, roughly 3.5% of naive CD8, around 2.1% of memory CD4, and roughly 0.41% of memory CD8 clonotypes were shared. Higher generation probabilities were observed for clonotypes shared by all four sorted-subset donors than for non-shared clonotypes. Based on pairwise subsampling, the degree of clonotype sharing among donors was expected to be affected by sequencing depth. The small number of donors limited the genetic and exposure-history diversity represented. Incomplete sequencing was indicated by rarefaction of sorted-subset datasets, despite the large sequencing depth. Sampling was restricted to blood, and TCR repertoires in tissue are likely to differ from TCR repertoires in blood.

Using the deep immunoSEQ assay, TCR CDR3 regions were amplified from genomic DNA by multiplex PCR. Extracted genomic DNA from each cell subset was spread evenly across all wells of several immunoSEQ 96-well plates, with each plate serving as a replicate. Each replicate PCR for sorted subsets received roughly 0.2 ug genomic DNA, equal to tens of thousands of T cell genomes. Purified libraries were quantified with a Qubit 3.0 fluorometer, sized on a Bioanalyzer 2100, and re-quantified with the KAPA Library Quantification kit. Every immunoSEQ 96-well plate was sequenced on a separate single-read 150-cycle Illumina NextSeq 550 flow cell. The authors' analysis ran thus. The immunoSEQ output contained only junctional sequences without quality scores, so filtering could not match that applied to full-length reads. Sequences were annotated with PyIR, a Python wrapper for IgBLAST v1.9, and V/J genes and CDR3 were assigned using IMGT germline references. Reads were filtered out if the reads had weak V/J assignments (E-value above 1e-6), no CDR3, stop codons, out-of-frame junctions, or ambiguous translated residues. V3J clonotypes were defined as sequences sharing an identical inferred V gene, J gene, and CDR3 amino acid sequence. Percentage overlap between repertoires was computed as shared unique clonotypes divided by the size of the smaller repertoire. Richness of each repertoire was evaluated using RTK rarefaction, the Chao1 estimator, and Recon v2.1 estimates of unobserved clonotypes. For all TCRbeta clonotypes obtained by the gDNA method from a handful of donors, generation probabilities were computed with OLGA. TCRdb obtained this table from immuneACCESS and retained in-frame rearrangements with V and J assigned. These tables miss some clones; where compared with another copy, unresolved V genes account for less than half of the shortfall, and the remainder is unexplained. For V, J and clone size, that table is used; D and trimming come from the DNA. Present in this sample are around 700,000 clones, around 73% of which were seen just once. The top ten clones comprise under 2% of the sample.

A note on this clone: Its antigen is not yet known. No much larger clone exists at a distance of one base, and base qualities are not known.

Healthy HIV-negative adults with no recently reported acute infections or vaccinations were included as donors. Every donor was a Caucasian adult residing in Nashville, Tennessee, USA. Magnetic negative selection was used to enrich CD4+ T cells, after which naive cells were positively selected on CD45RA and the negative fraction became the memory subset. Blood was obtained by leukapheresis, after which PBMCs were separated by Ficoll-Histopaque density gradient centrifugation and cryopreserved in liquid nitrogen vapor phase. Purity and quantity of every magnetically sorted T cell population were checked by analytical flow cytometry. From each sorted fraction, genomic DNA was isolated and quantified by UV absorbance on a Nanodrop 2000c. From a lookup of the germline V gene, CDR1 and CDR2 are SGDLS and YYNGEE. Taken from cysteine to phenylalanine, the CDR3 has 14 residues. The sequence is cut down to CDR3 DNA, 42 bases in frame from base 1. Trimming at the junction amounts to 2 bases on V and 7 bases on J, and the germline ends lie 15 bases apart.

The chain employs TRBV9 and TRBJ1-2; the D gene is perhaps TRBD1, on 5 matching bases. This TCR was sampled from a woman aged 30 to 39 in good health. The specimen was memory CD4+ T cells sorted from blood. In the paper's terms, the cell subset or site label means: CD45RA-negative fraction. CDR3 protein: CASSVFSGTVGYTF. The DNA reads as follows: TGTGCCAGCAGCGTTTTTTCCGGGACCGTTGGCTACACCTTC.